The 29 T cell receptor beta chains reported below all come from one sample, sequenced in a study of OX40 agonist ivuxolimab in advanced cancers. Clones were sequenced by immunoSEQ multiplex PCR, and TCRdb holds only the in-frame ones, with some missing. Of over 15,000 clones in the sample, approximately 85% were seen once. The source material was CD4+ or CD8+ T cells sorted from blood, sampled in a trial of the OX40 agonist ivuxolimab. The receptors derive from an adult with an advanced solid tumor such as melanoma, head and neck, liver or kidney cancer.

The rearrangement links TRBV5-1 to TRBJ1-1, with D unclear. CDR1 SGHRS and CDR2 YFSETQ come from the germline V gene. The CDR3 covers 13 residues. V gave up 3 bases and J gave up 3 bases, with 9 bases separating them. CDR3 nucleotides: TGCGCCAGCAGCTCGGAAGGCTACACTGAAGCTTTCTTT. Encoded protein: CASSSEGYTEAFF.

This rearrangement joins TRBV4-1 to TRBJ2-1; D is possibly TRBD1 (7 bases). CDR3 size: 18 residues. The germline V gene encodes CDR1 MGHRA and CDR2 YSYEKL. The V end was cut by 0 bases, the J end by 7 bases, with 22 bases between. CDR3 sequence (DNA): TGCGCCAGCAGCCAAGAAGGACAGGTTAAGGGTCGGGGGAATGAGCAGTTCTTC. Its translation is CASSQEGQVKGRGNEQFF.

This clone was recorded only once. The V gene is TRBV2, the J gene TRBJ1-5, with D possibly TRBD1 on 6 matching bases. The V gene lost 8 bases and the J gene lost 0 bases, with 14 bases spanning the gap. Germline CDR1 SNHLY, CDR2 FYNNEI. The CDR3 covers 15 residues. The CDR3 loop is CASGWTENSNQPQHF. CDR3 DNA sequence: TGTGCCAGCGGATGGACAGAAAATAGCAATCAGCCCCAGCATTTT.

The chain recombines TRBV9 with TRBJ2-5; 14 positions agree with TRBD2. The CDR3 covers 16 residues. With V trimmed by 4 bases and J by 5 bases, 7 bases remained unmatched. Germline CDR1 is SGDLS and CDR2 is YYNGEE. CDR3 residues: CASSKGLAGALETQYF. The CDR3 nucleotides are TGTGCCAGCAGCAAGGGACTAGCGGGGGCTCTTGAGACCCAGTACTTC.

This clone was detected once. The V and J genes are TRBV19 and TRBJ1-4; no reliable D call. Trimming cost V 6 bases and J 0 bases, with 8 bases left between them. Germline assignment: CDR1 LNHDA and CDR2 SQIVND (reference sequence). The CDR3 has 14 amino acids. CDR3 protein: CASSAQATNEKLFF. CDR3 bases: TGTGCCAGTAGCGCCCAGGCAACTAATGAAAAACTGTTTTTT. Full variable domain (rest looked up from reference TRBV19 and TRBJ1-4): DGGITQSPKYLFRKEGQNVTLSCEQNLNHDAMYWYRQDPGQGLRLIYYSQIVNDFQKGDIAEGYSVSREKKESFPLTVTSAQKNPTAFYLCASSAQATNEKLFFGSGTQLSVL.

The chain joins TRBV25-1 to TRBJ1-2; D not resolved. CDR1 and CDR2 from the germline V gene are MGHDK and SYGVNS. The CDR3 is 12 residues long. The V end was cut by 8 bases, the J end by 6 bases, with 13 bases between. The CDR3 region has the DNA TGTGCCAGCCGAGGTTACCCAGATGGCTACACCTTC. As protein: CASRGYPDGYTF.

This clone was seen a single time. The chain joins TRBV6-6 to TRBJ1-6; no definite D call. This CDR3 region has 13 residues. In germline, CDR1 is MNHNY, CDR2 SVGAGI (reference sequence). Trimming left V 2 bases short and J 11 bases short, with 10 bases between. Here the CDR3 reads CASSYEGTAPLHF. The CDR3 coding sequence is TGTGCCAGCAGTTACGAGGGAACGGCACCCCTCCACTTT.

The chain combines TRBV11-3 with TRBJ2-1; D uncertain. The germline V and J ends were trimmed by 4 bases and 6 bases, with 10 bases remaining between them. The CDR3 has 13 amino acids. Germline V gene sequence: CDR1 SGHNT, CDR2 YENEEA. CDR3 in DNA: TGTGCCAGCAGCTCCATGGGGATCAATGAGCAGTTCTTC. The encoded protein is CASSSMGINEQFF.

The chain joins TRBV5-4 to TRBJ2-1; 9 bases match TRBD2. The J segment lost 4 bases and the V segment lost 4 bases, leaving 3 bases of the junction unmatched. The CDR3 is 14 residues long. Per germline, CDR1 SGHNT and CDR2 YYREEE (reference sequence). CDR3 sequence (DNA): TGTGCCAGCAGCCTAGCGGGGCCTTACAATGAGCAGTTCTTC. Its protein product is CASSLAGPYNEQFF.

This chain joins TRBV27 and TRBJ1-1, with D uncertain. Trimming removed 6 bases from V and 2 bases from J, with 10 bases in between. Looked up from germline, CDR1 is MNHEY and CDR2 is SMNVEV (reference sequence). The length of the CDR3 is 13 residues. CDR3 in DNA: TGTGCCAGCAGCTCCCGACCTAACACTGAAGCTTTCTTT. Protein product: CASSSRPNTEAFF.

The chain has TRBV5-6 and TRBJ1-1, with D tentatively TRBD1 (6 bases). Germline V gives CDR1 SGHDT, CDR2 YYEEEE. The CDR3 consists of 15 residues. V lost 0 bases and J lost 5, with 14 bases in between. CDR3 bases: TGTGCCAGCAGCTTGGCTGGCAGGGGAGGGACTGAAGCTTTCTTT. This translates into CASSLAGRGGTEAFF.

This clone was recorded once. This chain connects TRBV7-9 to TRBJ2-3; TRBD2 matches at 8 bases. The CDR3 is 15 residues long. The junction had 7 bases not matched to a gene; V was cut back by 5 bases and J by 3 bases. Germline V CDR1 and CDR2: SEHNR, FQNEAQ (reference sequence). The CDR3 coding sequence is TGTGCCAGCAGCGCTGCGGGGGGATTGACAGATACGCAGTATTTT. This sequence encodes CASSAAGGLTDTQYF.

This rearrangement joins TRBV19 to TRBJ1-4; weak D call: TRBD1 (6 bases). The CDR3 has 16 amino acids. The V end was cut by 6 bases, the J end by 0 bases, with 14 bases between. CDR1 LNHDA and CDR2 SQIVND come from the germline V gene (reference sequence). CDR3 in amino acids: CASSLQGGATNEKLFF. CDR3 nucleotides: TGTGCCAGTAGCCTGCAAGGGGGAGCAACTAATGAAAAACTGTTTTTT.

The chain links TRBV10-3 to TRBJ1-5; 7 bases match TRBD1. This CDR3 spans 14 amino acids. CDR1 is ENHRY and CDR2 is SYGVKD in the germline V gene. V was clipped by 6 bases and J by 5 bases; unmatched bases: 7. The CDR3 DNA follows: TGTGCCATCAGCCCGACAGGGCTCTATCAGCCCCAGCATTTT. Residues: CAISPTGLYQPQHF.

Here the CDR3 DNA reads TGTGCCAGCAGTGGGGCTAAAACCACCTATGGCTACACCTTC. This sequence encodes CASSGAKTTYGYTF. The V call is TRBV2, the J call TRBJ1-2; D gene unclear. Germline CDR1 SNHLY, CDR2 FYNNEI. V was shortened by 4 bases and J by 4 bases, with 13 bases between the two germline ends. This CDR3 comprises 14 residues.

This clone has a handful of counts. The chain employs TRBV10-3 and TRBJ2-1; D is unclear. The V gene lost 0 bases and the J gene lost 9 bases, with 6 bases spanning the gap. Germline V CDR1 and CDR2: ENHRY, SYGVKD. This CDR3 contains 12 residues. The CDR3 spells CAISESRFEQFF. The DNA for the CDR3 is TGTGCCATCAGTGAGTCGAGGTTTGAGCAGTTCTTC.

The rearrangement links TRBV7-6 to TRBJ1-2; D is unresolved. Trimming cost V 10 bases and J 4 bases, with 19 bases left between them. CDR3 length: 14 amino acids. The germline CDR1 and CDR2 sequences are SGHVS and FNYEAQ. CDR3 sequence reads: CAIVPFQPLYGYTF. The CDR3, as DNA: TGTGCCATCGTCCCCTTTCAGCCCCTCTATGGCTACACCTTC. Full variable domain (missing parts from reference TRBV7-6 and TRBJ1-2): GAGVSQSPRYKVTKRGQDVALRCDPISGHVSLYWYRQALGQGPEFLTYFNYEAQQDKSGLPNDRFSAERPEGSISTLTIQRTEQRDSAMYRCAIVPFQPLYGYTFGSGTRLTVV.

The chain combines TRBV18 with TRBJ2-7, with unresolved D. CDR1 and CDR2 (germline): KGHSH, LQKENI. V was shortened by 3 bases and J by 1 base, with 7 bases between the two germline ends. CDR3 length equals 13 residues. The CDR3 bases are TGTGCCAGCTCACCCGGGCCTTCCTACGAGCAGTACTTC. Translated: CASSPGPSYEQYF.

The chain carries TRBV4-1 and TRBJ1-1; no firm D call. The germline V and J ends were trimmed by 4 bases and 0 bases, with 18 bases remaining between them. CDR3 length: 17 amino acids. CDR1 and CDR2 from the germline V gene are MGHRA and YSYEKL. The CDR3 here is CASSLPGQYSMNTEAFF. For the CDR3, the DNA is TGCGCCAGCAGCCTCCCCGGGCAGTACTCCATGAACACTGAAGCTTTCTTT.

This chain joins TRBV7-2 and TRBJ2-7; D gene unclear. Trimming took off 1 base at V and 0 bases at J, with 10 bases between the two ends. Germline values: CDR1 SGHTA, CDR2 FQGNSA. This CDR3 contains 15 residues. CDR3 sequence reads: CASSLEGWVSYEQYF. For the CDR3, the DNA is TGTGCCAGCAGCTTAGAGGGCTGGGTCTCCTACGAGCAGTACTTC.

The CDR3 nucleotides read TGTGCCAGCAGCTTATTGTCCCCGGGGGGTAGAGGCTACACCTTC. As protein: CASSLLSPGGRGYTF. The chain combines TRBV7-6 with TRBJ1-2, with D tentatively TRBD1 (5 bases). This CDR3 spans 15 amino acids. Trimming pared 2 bases from V and 8 bases from J, leaving 18 bases between. Looked up from germline, CDR1 is SGHVS and CDR2 is FNYEAQ.

The chain joins TRBV7-2 to TRBJ2-2, with D uncertain. Between the trimmed V and J ends, which lost 6 bases and 2 bases, there was a span of 13 bases. Germline V CDR1 and CDR2: SGHTA, FQGNSA. The CDR3 runs 15 residues. CDR3: CASRPPGVNTGELFF. CDR3 sequence (DNA): TGTGCCAGCAGACCACCAGGAGTCAACACCGGGGAGCTGTTTTTT.

V and J are TRBV5-8 and TRBJ1-2; D unresolved. In germline, CDR1 is SGHTS, CDR2 YDEGEE. V lost 0 bases to trimming and J lost 7 bases, with 13 bases between them. The CDR3 contains 14 residues. This chain's CDR3 is CASSLESGSGGYTF. Written as DNA, the CDR3 is TGTGCCAGCAGCTTGGAATCGGGGAGTGGTGGCTACACCTTC.

The V gene is TRBV28, the J gene TRBJ2-7; a possible D gene is TRBD1 (6 bases). CDR3 size: 18 residues. The ends were cut back, 3 bases at V and 2 bases at J, with 23 bases in the middle. Germline CDR1 and CDR2: MDHEN and SYDVKM. The DNA of the CDR3 is TGTGCCAGCAGTTTTGATATGTCCGACAGGACACGCACCTACGAGCAGTACTTC. This codes for CASSFDMSDRTRTYEQYF.

J is TRBJ2-2 and V is TRBV4-1; D gene uncertain. Germline-derived CDR1 and CDR2 are MGHRA and YSYEKL. This CDR3 has 13 residues. V was trimmed by 3 bases and J by 6 bases, leaving 8 bases between them. CDR3 sequence reads: CASSQAQAGELFF. Written as DNA, the CDR3 is TGCGCCAGCAGCCAGGCGCAGGCCGGGGAGCTGTTTTTT.

V is TRBV9 and J is TRBJ2-7; 7 positions agree with TRBD2. The CDR3 runs 15 residues. The germline V gene has CDR1 SGDLS and CDR2 YYNGEE. With V trimmed by 0 bases and J by 4 bases, 7 bases remained unmatched. DNA for the CDR3: TGTGCCAGCAGCGTAGCTGGGGGAGGGGAGTACGAGCAGTACTTC. This translates into CASSVAGGGEYEQYF.

The chain employs TRBV5-1 and TRBJ2-4; the D gene is possibly TRBD2 (7 bases). Germline V gives CDR1 SGHRS, CDR2 YFSETQ. The CDR3 covers 16 residues. V lost 5 bases and J 3 bases, leaving 18 bases between the germline ends. DNA for the CDR3: TGCGCCAGCAGGCTCAGTTCGGGGGGCGGCAAAAACATTCAGTACTTC. This sequence encodes CASRLSSGGGKNIQYF.

This chain links TRBV19 with TRBJ2-7, with a tentative D call TRBD2 (6 bases). The V gene lost 6 bases and the J gene lost 2 bases, with 14 bases spanning the gap. The CDR3 is 14 residues long. From germline, CDR1 is LNHDA and CDR2 SQIVND (reference sequence). As DNA, the CDR3 is TGTGCCAGTAGCCCCGGGGGAGGCACCTACGAGCAGTACTTC. It encodes CASSPGGGTYEQYF.

V and J are TRBV5-6 and TRBJ1-1; D perhaps matches TRBD1 (5 bases). The CDR3 spans 13 residues. Per the germline V gene, CDR1 is SGHDT and CDR2 is YYEEEE. Trimming removed 3 bases from V and 2 bases from J, with 8 bases in between. CDR3 DNA: TGTGCCAGCAGCTCTCAGGGTAACACTGAAGCTTTCTTT. Its protein product is CASSSQGNTEAFF.